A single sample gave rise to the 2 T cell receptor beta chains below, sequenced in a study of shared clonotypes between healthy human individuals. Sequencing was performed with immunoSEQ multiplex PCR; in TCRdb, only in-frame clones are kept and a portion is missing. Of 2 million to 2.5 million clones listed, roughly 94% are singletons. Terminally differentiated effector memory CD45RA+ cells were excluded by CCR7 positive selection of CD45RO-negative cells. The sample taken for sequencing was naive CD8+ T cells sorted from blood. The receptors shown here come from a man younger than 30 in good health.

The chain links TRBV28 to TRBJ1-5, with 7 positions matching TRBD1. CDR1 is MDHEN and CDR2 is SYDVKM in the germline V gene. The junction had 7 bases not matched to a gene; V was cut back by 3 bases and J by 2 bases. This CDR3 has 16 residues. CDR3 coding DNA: TGTGCCAGCAGTTTCCCGACAGGGTGGGGCAATCAGCCCCAGCATTTT. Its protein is CASSFPTGWGNQPQHF.

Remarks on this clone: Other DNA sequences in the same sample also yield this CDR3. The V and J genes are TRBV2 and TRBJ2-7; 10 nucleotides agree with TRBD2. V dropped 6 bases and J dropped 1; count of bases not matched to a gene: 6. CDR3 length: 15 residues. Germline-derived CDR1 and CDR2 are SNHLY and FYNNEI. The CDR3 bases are TGTGCCAGCAGCGCCCTAGCGGGGGATTCCTACGAGCAGTACTTC. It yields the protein CASSALAGDSYEQYF.